The 11 T cell receptor beta chains below all came from one sample that was sequenced in a study of CD8+ T cells in alopecia areata. Sequencing used cDNA as its template, made by extracting RNA and reverse transcribing it. The assay was immunoSEQ multiplex PCR, and TCRdb's table has in-frame clones only and misses some. The sample holds hundreds of thousands of clones, approximately 65% seen once. Treatment noted: oral pan-JAK inhibitor, 5-10 mg twice daily. This material consisted of CD4+ T cells sorted from blood, taken at approximately week 42, from a patient treated with tofacitinib. These receptors came from a human donor with alopecia areata.

This chain links TRBV9 with TRBJ1-4; D unclear. Germline V CDR1 and CDR2: SGDLS, YYNGEE. This CDR3 spans 15 amino acids. V lost 4 bases and J 4 bases, leaving 14 bases between the germline ends. CDR3 in amino acids: CASSLDTGDNEKLFF. The CDR3 DNA reads as TGTGCCAGCAGCCTCGACACCGGGGATAATGAAAAACTGTTTTTT.

This rearrangement joins TRBV7-3 to TRBJ2-1, with D possibly being TRBD2 (5 bases). Germline lookup yields CDR1 SGHTA and CDR2 FQGTGA. The CDR3 runs to 13 residues. V dropped 5 bases and J dropped 6 bases, with 11 bases sitting between them. In DNA form, the CDR3 reads TGTGCCAGCAGCAATAGGGCGGGCAATGAGCAGTTCTTC. Translated, it gives CASSNRAGNEQFF.

The V call is TRBV5-4, the J call TRBJ2-1, with D maybe TRBD2 (7 bases). CDR1 SGHNT and CDR2 YYREEE come from the germline V gene (reference sequence). The CDR3 is made up of 15 amino acids. Between the trimmed V and J ends, which lost 5 bases and 2 bases, there was a span of 14 bases. Here the CDR3 reads CASSRGGNAYNEQFF. CDR3 DNA sequence: TGTGCCAGCAGTAGGGGGGGCAACGCCTACAATGAGCAGTTCTTC.

This clone came up once. The V gene is TRBV18, the J gene TRBJ1-1, with D maybe TRBD1 (5 bases). The CDR3 consists of 14 residues. With 4 bases removed from V and 0 bases from J, the gap between germline ends came to 9 bases. CDR1 and CDR2 (germline): KGHSH, LQKENI. The CDR3 reads CASSQGAVNTEAFF. In DNA form, the CDR3 reads TGTGCCAGCTCACAAGGGGCGGTGAACACTGAAGCTTTCTTT.

The rearrangement links TRBV7-2 to TRBJ2-7; 10 bases align to TRBD1. CDR3 length: 13 residues. Germline V gene lookup returns CDR1 SGHTA and CDR2 FQGNSA. V lost 4 bases and J lost 4; bases outside the gene matches: 1. CDR3 sequence reads: CASSSDRGYEQYF. The CDR3 DNA reads TGTGCCAGCAGCTCGGACAGGGGGTACGAGCAGTACTTC.

In this sample, this clone turned up a few times. The genes are TRBV29-1 and TRBJ1-1, with D perhaps TRBD1 (5 bases). V was clipped by 3 bases and J by 5 bases, with 13 bases between them. The CDR3 totals 13 residues. The germline gives CDR1 SQVTM, CDR2 ANQGSEA. The CDR3 DNA reads TGCAGCGTTGACCACAGGTCAGGGACTGAAGCTTTCTTT. Its protein is CSVDHRSGTEAFF. Variable domain in full (rest from reference TRBV29-1 and TRBJ1-1): SAVISQKPSRDICQRGTSLTIQCQVDSQVTMMFWYRQQPGQSLTLIATANQGSEATYESGFVIDKFPISRPNLTFSTLTVSNMSPEDSSIYLCSVDHRSGTEAFFGQGTRLTVV.

This clone was recorded only once. The rearrangement joins TRBV2 to TRBJ2-2, with a weak D call TRBD1 (5 bases). The CDR3 sequence is 13 residues long. CDR1 and CDR2 (germline): SNHLY, FYNNEI. V lost 6 bases and J 9 bases, leaving 14 bases between the germline ends. The CDR3 here is CASRADLGRELFF. CDR3 nucleotides: TGTGCCAGCAGGGCAGATCTGGGGCGGGAGCTGTTTTTT.

V and J are TRBV5-1 and TRBJ2-1; 13 bases map to TRBD2. The CDR3 is made up of 15 amino acids. With 4 bases clipped from V and 9 bases from J, the junction kept 7 bases outside the gene matches. Germline V lookup: CDR1 SGHRS, CDR2 YFSETQ. In DNA form, the CDR3 reads TGCGCCAGCAGCATAGGACTAGCGGGGGCCCTTGAGCAGTTCTTC. It is translated as CASSIGLAGALEQFF. The entire variable domain, with the rest obtained from reference TRBV5-1 and TRBJ2-1, is as follows: KAGVTQTPRYLIKTRGQQVTLSCSPISGHRSVSWYQQTPGQGLQFLFEYFSETQRNKGNFPGRFSGRQFSNSRSEMNVSTLELGDSALYLCASSIGLAGALEQFFGPGTRLTVL.

This clone has only a few counts. CDR3 nucleotides: TGTGCCAGCAGTTTCGGTGGACAGGGAACTGAGACCCAGTACTTC. It specifies CASSFGGQGTETQYF. This chain connects TRBV28 to TRBJ2-5; 8 bases are shared with TRBD1. The CDR3 loop spans 15 amino acids. Germline V gives CDR1 MDHEN, CDR2 SYDVKM. The junction had 8 bases not matched to a gene; V was cut back by 3 bases and J by 5 bases.

Only a few counts were recorded for this clone. J is TRBJ1-1 and V is TRBV14, with D possibly TRBD1 on 5 matching bases. V was cut by 1 base and J by 6 bases, with 15 bases left in between. The CDR3 extends over 15 amino acids. CDR1 and CDR2 (germline): SGHDN, FVKESK. CDR3 residues: CASSQVRGVGAEAFF. The CDR3 DNA reads as TGTGCCAGCAGCCAAGTAAGGGGTGTCGGCGCTGAAGCTTTCTTT.

V and J are TRBV29-1 and TRBJ2-7; TRBD1 aligns across 9 bases. CDR3 length: 14 residues. Germline V gives CDR1 SQVTM, CDR2 ANQGSEA. V dropped 4 bases and J dropped 1; count of bases not matched to a gene: 5. The chain's CDR3 is CSVGGGQGSYEQYF. CDR3 in DNA: TGCAGCGTTGGGGGGGGACAGGGTTCCTACGAGCAGTACTTC.